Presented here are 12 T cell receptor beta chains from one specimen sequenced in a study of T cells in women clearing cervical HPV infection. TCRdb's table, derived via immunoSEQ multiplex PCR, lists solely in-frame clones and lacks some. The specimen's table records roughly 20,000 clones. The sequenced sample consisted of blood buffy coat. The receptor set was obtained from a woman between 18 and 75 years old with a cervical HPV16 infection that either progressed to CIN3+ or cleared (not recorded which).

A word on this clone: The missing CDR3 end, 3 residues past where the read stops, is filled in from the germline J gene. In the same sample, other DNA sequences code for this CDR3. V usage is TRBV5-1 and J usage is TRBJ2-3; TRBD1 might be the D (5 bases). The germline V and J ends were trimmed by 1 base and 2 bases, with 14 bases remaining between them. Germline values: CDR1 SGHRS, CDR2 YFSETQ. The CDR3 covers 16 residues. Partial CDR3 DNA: TGCGCCAGCAGCTTGTCGGCAGGGTTTGACACAGATACG. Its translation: CASSLSAGFDTDT. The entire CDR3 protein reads CASSLSAGFDTDTQYF.

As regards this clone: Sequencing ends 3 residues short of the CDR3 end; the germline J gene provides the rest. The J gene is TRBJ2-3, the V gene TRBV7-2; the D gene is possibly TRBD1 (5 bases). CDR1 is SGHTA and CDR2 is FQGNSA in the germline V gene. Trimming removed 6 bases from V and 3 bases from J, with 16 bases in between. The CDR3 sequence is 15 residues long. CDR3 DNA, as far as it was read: TGTGCCAGCAGTTCCCGTCCTAGGGGAACAGATACG. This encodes CASSSRPRGTDT. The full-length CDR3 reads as CASSSRPRGTDTQYF.

CDR3 in amino acids: CASSPGLAGVDTQYF. CDR3 bases read: TGTGCCAGCAGTCCCGGACTAGCGGGGGTGGATACG. J is TRBJ2-3 and V is TRBV6-2 or TRBV6-3, with 13 bases matching TRBD2. The CDR3 end lies 3 residues beyond the end of the read and is filled in from the germline J gene. This CDR3 spans 15 amino acids. The trim removed 5 bases at V and 6 bases at J, leaving 5 bases unmatched. Germline-derived CDR1 and CDR2 are MNHEY and SVGEGT.

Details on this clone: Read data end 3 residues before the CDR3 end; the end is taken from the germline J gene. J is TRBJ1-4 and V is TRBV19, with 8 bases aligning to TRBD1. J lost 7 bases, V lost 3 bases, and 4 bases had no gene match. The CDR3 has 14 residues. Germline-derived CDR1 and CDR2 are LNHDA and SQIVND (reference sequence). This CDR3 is CASSIRGRSEKLFF. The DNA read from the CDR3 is TGTGCCAGTAGTATCAGGGGGCGAAGTGAAAAA.

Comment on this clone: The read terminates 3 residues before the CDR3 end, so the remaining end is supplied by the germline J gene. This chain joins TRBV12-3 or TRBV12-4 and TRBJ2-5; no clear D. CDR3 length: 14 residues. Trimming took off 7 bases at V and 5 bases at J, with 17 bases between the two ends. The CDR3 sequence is CASKPLTGKETQYF. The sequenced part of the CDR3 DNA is TGTGCCAGCAAACCGTTGACTGGAAAGGAGACC.

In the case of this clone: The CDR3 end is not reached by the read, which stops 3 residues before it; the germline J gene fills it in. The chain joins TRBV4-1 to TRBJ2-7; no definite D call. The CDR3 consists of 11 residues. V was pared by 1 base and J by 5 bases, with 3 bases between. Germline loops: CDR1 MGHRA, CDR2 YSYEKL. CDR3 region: CASSQADEQYF. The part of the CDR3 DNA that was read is TGCGCCAGCAGCCAAGCCGACGAG.

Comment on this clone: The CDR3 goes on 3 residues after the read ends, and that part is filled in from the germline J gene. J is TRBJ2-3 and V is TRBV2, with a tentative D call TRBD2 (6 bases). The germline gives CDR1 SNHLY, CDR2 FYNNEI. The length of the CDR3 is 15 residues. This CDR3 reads CASGRSGGARETQYF. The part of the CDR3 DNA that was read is TGTGCCAGCGGCCGATCTGGAGGGGCGAGAGAGACG.

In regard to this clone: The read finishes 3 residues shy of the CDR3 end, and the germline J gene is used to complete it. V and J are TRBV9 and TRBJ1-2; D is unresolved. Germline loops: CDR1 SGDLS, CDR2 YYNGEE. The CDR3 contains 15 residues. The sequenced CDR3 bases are TGTGCCAGCAGCGCAACTTTCAGGTCCTACAATGAC. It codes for CASSATFRSYND. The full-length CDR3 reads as CASSATFRSYNDYTF.

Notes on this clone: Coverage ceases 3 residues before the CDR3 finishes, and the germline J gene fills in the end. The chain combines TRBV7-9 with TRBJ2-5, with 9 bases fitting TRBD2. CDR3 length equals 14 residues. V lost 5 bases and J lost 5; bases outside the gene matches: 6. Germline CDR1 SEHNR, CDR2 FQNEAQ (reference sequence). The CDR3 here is CASSAGRGGETQYF. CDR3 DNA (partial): TGTGCCAGCAGCGCCGGGCGGGGGGGGGAGACC. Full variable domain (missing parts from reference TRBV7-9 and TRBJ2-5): DTGVSQNPRHKITKRGQNVTFRCDPISEHNRLYWYRQTLGQGPEFLTYFQNEAQLEKSRLLSDRFSAERPKGSFSTLEIQRTEQGDSAMYLCASSAGRGGETQYFGPGTRLLVL.

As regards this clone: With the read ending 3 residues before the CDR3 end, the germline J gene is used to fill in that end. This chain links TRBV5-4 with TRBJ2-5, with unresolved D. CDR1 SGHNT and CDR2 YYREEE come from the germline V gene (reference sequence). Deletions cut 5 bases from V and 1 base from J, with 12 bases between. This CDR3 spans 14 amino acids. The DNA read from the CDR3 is TGTGCCAGCAGAAGGGCAGGTGGCCAAGAGACC. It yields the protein CASRRAGGQET. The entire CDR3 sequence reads CASRRAGGQETQYF.

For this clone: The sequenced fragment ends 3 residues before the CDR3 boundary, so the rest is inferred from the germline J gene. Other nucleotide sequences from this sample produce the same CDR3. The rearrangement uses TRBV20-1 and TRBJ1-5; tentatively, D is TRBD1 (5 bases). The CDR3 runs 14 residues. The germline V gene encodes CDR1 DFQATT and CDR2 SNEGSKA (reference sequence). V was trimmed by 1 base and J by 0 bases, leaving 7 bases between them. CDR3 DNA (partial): TGCAGTGCTAGAGTAGGGGCTAGCAATCAGCCC. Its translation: CSARVGASNQP. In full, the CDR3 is CSARVGASNQPQHF.

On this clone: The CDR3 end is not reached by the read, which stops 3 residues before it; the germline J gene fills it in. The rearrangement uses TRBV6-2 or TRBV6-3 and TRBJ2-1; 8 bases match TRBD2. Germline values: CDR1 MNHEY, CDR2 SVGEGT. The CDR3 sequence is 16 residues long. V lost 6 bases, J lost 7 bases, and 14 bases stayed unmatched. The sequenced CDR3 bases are TGTGCCAGCAGCTCAACCCCCGGGGGGGCCAGAAATGAG. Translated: CASSSTPGGARNE. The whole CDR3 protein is CASSSTPGGARNEQFF.